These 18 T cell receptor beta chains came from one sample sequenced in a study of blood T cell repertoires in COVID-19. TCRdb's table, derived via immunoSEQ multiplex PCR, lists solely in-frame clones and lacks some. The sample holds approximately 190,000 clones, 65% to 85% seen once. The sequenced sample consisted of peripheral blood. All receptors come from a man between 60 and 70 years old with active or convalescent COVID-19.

The CDR3 region is CASSQDRDQPQHF. The CDR3 nucleotides are TGTGCCAGCAGCCAAGACAGGGATCAGCCCCAGCATTTT. This rearrangement joins TRBV7-2 to TRBJ1-5; 7 bases are a match to TRBD1. This CDR3 has 13 amino acids. Germline CDR1 reads SGHTA; CDR2 reads FQGNSA. J lost 5 bases, V lost 5 bases, and 3 bases had no gene match.

DNA of the CDR3: TGTGCCAGTAGTGACAGGCGGCCGGCTGGCCTAGAAGCTTTCTTT. Translation gives CASSDRRPAGLEAFF. This sequence joins TRBV19 and TRBJ1-1, with D tentatively TRBD1 (6 bases). CDR3 size: 15 residues. Germline lookup yields CDR1 LNHDA and CDR2 SQIVND (reference sequence). V was pared by 5 bases and J by 8 bases, with 21 bases between.

The CDR3 DNA reads as TGTGCCAGCCGAGGACAGCCCCCAGACTACTATGGCTACACCTTC. This encodes CASRGQPPDYYGYTF. The chain is built from TRBV28 and TRBJ1-2; weak D call: TRBD1 (6 bases). The CDR3 has 15 residues. Germline V gene data show CDR1 as MDHEN and CDR2 as SYDVKM. V gave up 8 bases and J gave up 3 bases, with 19 bases separating them.

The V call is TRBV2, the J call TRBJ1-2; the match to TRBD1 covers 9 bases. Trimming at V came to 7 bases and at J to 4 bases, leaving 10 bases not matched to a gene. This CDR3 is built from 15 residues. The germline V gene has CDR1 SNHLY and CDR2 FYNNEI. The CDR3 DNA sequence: TGTGCCAGCACCAAGACAGGGGGATTGGTCTATGGCTACACCTTC. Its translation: CASTKTGGLVYGYTF.

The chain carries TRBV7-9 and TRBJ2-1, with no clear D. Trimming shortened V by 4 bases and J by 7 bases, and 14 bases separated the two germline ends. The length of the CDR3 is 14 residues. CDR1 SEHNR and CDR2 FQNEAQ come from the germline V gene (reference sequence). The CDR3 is CASSSGWQLNEQFF. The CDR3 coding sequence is TGTGCCAGCAGCTCCGGGTGGCAGCTTAATGAGCAGTTCTTC. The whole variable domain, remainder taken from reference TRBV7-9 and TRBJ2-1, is DTGVSQNPRHKITKRGQNVTFRCDPISEHNRLYWYRQTLGQGPEFLTYFQNEAQLEKSRLLSDRFSAERPKGSFSTLEIQRTEQGDSAMYLCASSSGWQLNEQFFGPGTRLTVL.

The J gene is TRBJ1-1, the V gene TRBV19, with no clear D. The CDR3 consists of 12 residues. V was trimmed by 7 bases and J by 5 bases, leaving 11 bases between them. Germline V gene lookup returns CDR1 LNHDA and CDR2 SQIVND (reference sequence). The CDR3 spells CASKWSTTEAFF. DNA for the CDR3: TGTGCCAGTAAGTGGTCCACAACTGAAGCTTTCTTT.

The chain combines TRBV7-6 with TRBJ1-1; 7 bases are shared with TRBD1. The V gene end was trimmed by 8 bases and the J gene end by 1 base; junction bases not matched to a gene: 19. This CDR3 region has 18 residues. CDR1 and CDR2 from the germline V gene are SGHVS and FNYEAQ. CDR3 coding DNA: TGTGCCAGCTCCGCCTTTGAACTACAGGGGAGTGGGAACACTGAAGCTTTCTTT. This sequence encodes CASSAFELQGSGNTEAFF.

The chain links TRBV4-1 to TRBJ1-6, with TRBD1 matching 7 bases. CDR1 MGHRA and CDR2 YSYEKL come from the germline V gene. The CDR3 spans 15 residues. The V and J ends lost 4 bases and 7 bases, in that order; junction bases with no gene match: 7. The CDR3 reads CASSRSGTENSPLHF. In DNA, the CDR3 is TGCGCCAGCAGCCGTTCTGGGACAGAGAATTCACCCCTCCACTTT.

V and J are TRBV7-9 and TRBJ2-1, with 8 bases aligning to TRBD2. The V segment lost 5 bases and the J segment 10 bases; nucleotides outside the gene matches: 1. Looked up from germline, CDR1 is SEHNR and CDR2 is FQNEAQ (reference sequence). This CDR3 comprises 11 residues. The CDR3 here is CASSPGGEQFF. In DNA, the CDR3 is TGTGCCAGCAGCCCGGGGGGGGAGCAGTTCTTC.

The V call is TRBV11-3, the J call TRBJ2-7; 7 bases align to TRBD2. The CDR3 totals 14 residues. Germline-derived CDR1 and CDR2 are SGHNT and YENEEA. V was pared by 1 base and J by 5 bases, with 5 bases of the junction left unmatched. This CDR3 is CASSLGGRRDEQYF. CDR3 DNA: TGTGCCAGCAGCTTAGGCGGGAGAAGGGACGAGCAGTACTTC.

CDR3 region: CASSSQSRGPLADGYTF. CDR3 bases: TGTGCCAGCAGTTCGCAAAGCAGGGGCCCCTTAGCTGATGGCTACACCTTC. This rearrangement joins TRBV27 to TRBJ1-2; TRBD1 might be the D (6 bases). Looked up from germline, CDR1 is MNHEY and CDR2 is SMNVEV (reference sequence). This CDR3 spans 17 amino acids. Trimming stripped 4 bases from V and 6 bases from J, with 24 bases between.

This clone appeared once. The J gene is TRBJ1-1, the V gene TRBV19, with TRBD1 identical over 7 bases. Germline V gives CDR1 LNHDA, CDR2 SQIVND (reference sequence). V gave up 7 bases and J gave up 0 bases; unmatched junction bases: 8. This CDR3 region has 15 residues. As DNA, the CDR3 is TGTGCCAGTACGGGGACAGCATACATGAACACTGAAGCTTTCTTT. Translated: CASTGTAYMNTEAFF. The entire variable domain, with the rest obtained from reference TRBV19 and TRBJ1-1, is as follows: DGGITQSPKYLFRKEGQNVTLSCEQNLNHDAMYWYRQDPGQGLRLIYYSQIVNDFQKGDIAEGYSVSREKKESFPLTVTSAQKNPTAFYLCASTGTAYMNTEAFFGQGTRLTVV.

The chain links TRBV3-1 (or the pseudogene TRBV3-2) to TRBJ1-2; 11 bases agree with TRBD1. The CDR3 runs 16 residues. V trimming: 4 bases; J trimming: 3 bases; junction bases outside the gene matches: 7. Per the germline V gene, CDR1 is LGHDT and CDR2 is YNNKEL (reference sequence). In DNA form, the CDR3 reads TGTGCCAGCAGCCGCGGTGGGACAGGGGGTGACTATGGCTACACCTTC. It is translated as CASSRGGTGGDYGYTF.

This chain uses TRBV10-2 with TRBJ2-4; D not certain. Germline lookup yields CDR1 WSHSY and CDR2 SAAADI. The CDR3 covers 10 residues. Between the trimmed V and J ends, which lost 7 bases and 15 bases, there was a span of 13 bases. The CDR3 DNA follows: TGCGCCAGCACCCGACTTTCGGGGTACTTC. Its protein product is CASTRLSGYF.

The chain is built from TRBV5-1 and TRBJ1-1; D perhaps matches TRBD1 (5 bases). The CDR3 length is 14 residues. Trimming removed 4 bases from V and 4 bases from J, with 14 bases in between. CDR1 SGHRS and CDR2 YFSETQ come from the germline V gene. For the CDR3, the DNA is TGCGCCAGCAGCCCCAGGGTCCAGGGCACTGAAGCTTTCTTT. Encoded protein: CASSPRVQGTEAFF.

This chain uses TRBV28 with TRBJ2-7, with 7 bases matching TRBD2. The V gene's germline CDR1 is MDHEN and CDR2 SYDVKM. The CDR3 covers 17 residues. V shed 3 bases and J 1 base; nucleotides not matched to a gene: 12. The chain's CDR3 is CASSFPVETSSSYEQYF. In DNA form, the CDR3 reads TGTGCCAGCAGTTTTCCCGTAGAGACTAGCTCATCCTACGAGCAGTACTTC. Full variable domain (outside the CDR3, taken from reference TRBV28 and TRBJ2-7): DVKVTQSSRYLVKRTGEKVFLECVQDMDHENMFWYRQDPGLGLRLIYFSYDVKMKEKGDIPEGYSVSREKKERFSLILESASTNQTSMYLCASSFPVETSSSYEQYFGPGTRLTVT.

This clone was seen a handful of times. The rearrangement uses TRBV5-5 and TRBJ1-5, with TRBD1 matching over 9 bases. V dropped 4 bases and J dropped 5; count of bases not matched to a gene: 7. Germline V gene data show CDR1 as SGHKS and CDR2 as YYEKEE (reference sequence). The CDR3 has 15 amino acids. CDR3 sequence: CASSRGTGLDQPQHF. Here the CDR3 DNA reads TGTGCCAGCAGCCGTGGGACAGGGCTAGATCAGCCCCAGCATTTT.

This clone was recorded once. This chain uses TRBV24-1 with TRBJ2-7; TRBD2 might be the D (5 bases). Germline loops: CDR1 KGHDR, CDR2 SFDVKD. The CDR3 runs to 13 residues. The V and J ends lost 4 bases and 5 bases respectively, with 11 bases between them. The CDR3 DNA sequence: TGTGCCACCAGTGACCCTCCGGGAAACGAGCAGTACTTC. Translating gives CATSDPPGNEQYF.